Listed below are T cell receptor beta chains from one sample, sequenced in a study of blood T cell repertoires in COVID-19. Produced via immunoSEQ multiplex PCR; TCRdb's table is partial and in-frame only. The sample has approximately 75,000 clones, 75% to 95% seen once; the top ten hold around 7%. Material for sequencing was peripheral blood. These receptors came from a human donor in a cohort sampled during active COVID-19. Both conserved end residues are part of each CDR3.

V: TRBV3-1/TRBV3-2; J: TRBJ2-1; length: 15; CDR3: CASSHTASGISEQFF
V: TRBV27; J: TRBJ1-1; length: 14; CDR3: CASSFRRENTEAFF
V: TRBV7-6; J: TRBJ1-6; length: 15; CDR3: CASSGTGTAHSPLHF
V: TRBV27; J: TRBJ1-5; length: 13; CDR3: CASSFGGAQPQHF
V: TRBV28; J: TRBJ2-3; length: 16; CDR3: CASRLAGGPSTDTQYF
V: TRBV27; J: TRBJ1-1; length: 16; CDR3: CASSLFFGTENTEAFF
V: TRBV20-1; J: TRBJ2-5; length: 11; CDR3: CSARRAGVKYF
V: TRBV11-2; J: TRBJ1-1; length: 14; CDR3: CASSLRAGNTEAFF
V: TRBV5-1; J: TRBJ2-7; length: 15; CDR3: CASSYGISGSYEQYF
V: TRBV6-5; J: TRBJ2-1; length: 13; CDR3: CASSPAGGFEQFF
V: TRBV7-6; J: TRBJ1-6; length: 15; CDR3: CASSPRPGSNSPLHF
V: TRBV18; J: TRBJ1-5; length: 14; CDR3: CASSPGTLNQPQHF
V: TRBV6-1; J: TRBJ2-2; length: 17; CDR3: CASSEAGQGLNTGELFF
V: TRBV12-3/TRBV12-4; J: TRBJ1-1; length: 13; CDR3: CATSGVRNTEAFF
V: TRBV6-5; J: TRBJ1-1; length: 14; CDR3: CASTQPGQAPEAFF
V: TRBV28; J: TRBJ2-2; length: 16; CDR3: CASSLYQGAKTGELFF
V: TRBV7-9; J: TRBJ1-3; length: 15; CDR3: CASSPAPGIGNTIYF
V: TRBV28; J: TRBJ2-5; length: 16; CDR3: CASSLRLAGLQETQYF
V: TRBV6-5; J: TRBJ1-2; length: 13; CDR3: CASSKTGDYGYTF
V: TRBV5-1; J: TRBJ1-1; length: 14; CDR3: CASSRDSLNTEAFF
V: TRBV27; J: TRBJ1-1; length: 15; CDR3: CASSLFGEGEDEAFF
V: TRBV6-5; J: TRBJ1-1; length: 14; CDR3: CASSTPGGNTEAFF